What follows is one T cell receptor beta chain and its context. Its antigen is currently unknown. Here immunoSEQ multiplex PCR was the method, and the copy in TCRdb shows in-frame clones only, minus some. The sample lists around 120,000 clones; around nine tenths were seen once. The sample is drawn from a study of cytomegalovirus exposure and HLA in healthy donors. Background on the study: A subsequent analysis reported that the 110 or so validation repertoires were produced on the same platform that had also been used for the 600 to 800 first-cohort repertoires. Overall study findings and caveats: Despite most TCR sequences being rare, some public TCRs occurred in many donors. There were approximately 150 TCR beta chains listed as cytomegalovirus-associated. Three CMV-associated chains proved CMV antigen-specific in vitro.

The germline V gene has CDR1 GTSNPN and CDR2 SVGIG (reference sequence). V was clipped by 3 bases and J by 8 bases; unmatched bases: 10. This CDR3 is built from 14 residues. Sequencing used PBMCs. The chain combines TRBV30 with TRBJ2-1; 7 bases are a match to TRBD1. This receptor was taken from a woman younger than 35 in good health and CMV-seropositive. CDR3 sequence: CAWRVGRGSYEQFF. CDR3 DNA: TGTGCCTGGAGAGTGGGCAGGGGGTCGTATGAGCAGTTCTTC.